The 28 T cell receptor beta chains below come from one sample, sequenced in a study of T cells after yellow fever vaccination. MiXCR, applied by TCRdb to the 5' RACE reads, yields one record per CDR3 protein. The table shows approximately 250,000 distinct CDR3 sequences, with less than 7.5% occurring only once. The sample here was CD4+ T cells sorted from PBMCs, taken on the day of the yellow fever booster vaccination. The receptors come from a man aged 25 to 40 who received the YFV17D yellow fever vaccine.

The rearrangement links TRBV12-3 or TRBV12-4 to TRBJ2-1; possibly TRBD1 for D (6 bases). This CDR3 region has 18 residues. CDR3 nucleotide sequence: TGTACCCTCAACTCTCGGCAGGGGCGTAACGGTTACAAGGATGAGCAGTTCTTC. Protein: CTLNSRQGRNGYKDEQFF.

This clonotype has at least ten counts. The CDR3 region is CASRPPGSTDTQYF. The CDR3 DNA follows: TGTGCCAGCAGGCCTCCGGGCAGCACAGATACGCAGTATTTT. The V gene is TRBV27, the J gene TRBJ2-3; D is unresolved. In germline, CDR1 is MNHEY, CDR2 SMNVEV (reference sequence). Trimming took off 6 bases at V and 0 bases at J, with 10 bases between the two ends. The CDR3 is 14 residues long.

Many counts were recorded for this clonotype. This chain links TRBV12-3 or TRBV12-4 with TRBJ2-2, with D unresolved. The CDR3 is made up of 13 amino acids. V was shortened by 10 bases and J by 3 bases, with 12 bases between the two germline ends. The CDR3 DNA is TGTGCCATACGTAGGGCCTACACCGGGGAGCTGTTTTTT. Amino acids: CAIRRAYTGELFF.

The CDR3 is CASSHVWGNTEAFF. The CDR3 nucleotides are TGTGCCAGCAGTCACGTATGGGGGAACACTGAAGCTTTCTTT. V is TRBV6-5 and J is TRBJ1-1; D uncertain. The CDR3 has 14 amino acids. Germline-derived CDR1 and CDR2 are MNHEY and SVGAGI. Trimming took off 5 bases at V and 1 base at J, with 11 bases between the two ends.

The V and J genes are TRBV7-2 and TRBJ2-7; tentatively, D is TRBD1 (5 bases). The CDR3 extends over 13 amino acids. Per germline, CDR1 SGHTA and CDR2 FQGNSA. V was cut by 4 bases and J by 12 bases, with 19 bases left in between. The CDR3 DNA reads TGTGCCAGCAGCTCCCCTTTCGGACCTCAGGGGTACTTC. Translating gives CASSSPFGPQGYF. The whole variable domain, remainder taken from reference TRBV7-2 and TRBJ2-7, is GAGVSQSPSNKVTEKGKDVELRCDPISGHTALYWYRQSLGQGLEFLIYFQGNSAPDKSGLPSDRFSAERTGGSVSTLTIQRTQQEDSAVYLCASSSPFGPQGYFGPGTRLTVT.

This clonotype turned up a few times. The chain combines TRBV5-5 with TRBJ2-7, with TRBD1 matching 9 bases. This CDR3 has 14 residues. V was pared by 0 bases and J by 7 bases, with 5 bases of the junction left unmatched. The germline gives CDR1 SGHKS, CDR2 YYEKEE (reference sequence). The CDR3 loop is CASSLGTGALEQYF. The CDR3, as DNA: TGTGCCAGCAGCTTGGGGACAGGGGCCTTGGAGCAGTACTTC.

This clonotype was found a few times. V gene TRBV18 combines with J gene TRBJ2-3; 7 nucleotides align to TRBD2. This CDR3 contains 17 residues. CDR1 and CDR2 (germline): KGHSH, LQKENI. After removal of 0 bases from V and 0 bases from J, the junction contained 6 bases not matched to a gene. The CDR3 loop reads CASSPPGGTASTDTQYF. In nucleotides, the CDR3 is TGTGCCAGCTCACCACCGGGAGGGACCGCCAGCACAGATACGCAGTATTTT.

This clonotype has at least ten counts. The genes are TRBV7-9 and TRBJ1-1; a weak D match, TRBD1 (6 bases). With 1 base removed from V and 3 bases from J, the gap between germline ends came to 12 bases. The CDR3 spans 15 residues. CDR1 and CDR2 from the germline V gene are SEHNR and FQNEAQ (reference sequence). The CDR3 nucleotides are TGTGCCAGCAGCTTAGGACCCTCAGGGGACACTGAAGCTTTCTTT. It encodes CASSLGPSGDTEAFF. Full variable domain (missing parts from reference TRBV7-9 and TRBJ1-1): DTGVSQNPRHKITKRGQNVTFRCDPISEHNRLYWYRQTLGQGPEFLTYFQNEAQLEKSRLLSDRFSAERPKGSFSTLEIQRTEQGDSAMYLCASSLGPSGDTEAFFGQGTRLTVV.

The genes are TRBV7-2 and TRBJ2-7; D is ambiguous. Germline V gene sequence: CDR1 SGHTA, CDR2 FQGNSA. CDR3 length: 14 amino acids. Trimming cost V 4 bases and J 7 bases, with 17 bases left between them. For the CDR3, the DNA is TGTGCCAGCAGCTCCCGCCACCTGATACGAGAGCAGTACTTC. Translation: CASSSRHLIREQYF.

This clonotype was seen ten or more times. The rearrangement uses TRBV5-1 and TRBJ2-2, with a possible D match to TRBD2 (5 bases). The CDR3 consists of 15 residues. V was shortened by 6 bases and J by 2 bases, with 14 bases between the two germline ends. Germline V gives CDR1 SGHRS, CDR2 YFSETQ. The chain's CDR3 is CASKRESTNTGELFF. The CDR3 nucleotides read TGCGCCAGCAAAAGGGAGTCCACCAACACCGGGGAGCTGTTTTTT.

This clonotype was counted ten times or more. V is TRBV21-1 and J is TRBJ2-4; the table names TRBD2, a call not compared with the DNA. TRBV21-1 is a listed pseudogene. The CDR3 contains 18 residues. DNA of the CDR3: TGTGCCAGCAGCAAAGTCCCCCTGGCTAGCGGGAGTGGAAACATTCAGTACTTC. It yields the protein CASSKVPLASGSGNIQYF.

The chain employs TRBV30 and TRBJ2-2, with D unclear. CDR1 and CDR2 from the germline V gene are GTSNPN and SVGIG (reference sequence). The CDR3 has 12 residues. Deletions cut 1 base from V and 3 bases from J, with 3 bases between. The CDR3 DNA reads TGTGCCTGGAGTGCGGACACCGGGGAGCTGTTTTTT. Encoded protein: CAWSADTGELFF.

This clonotype showed up many times. This chain links TRBV12-3 or TRBV12-4 with TRBJ1-1; D is ambiguous. The ends were cut back, 5 bases at V and 4 bases at J, with 11 bases in the middle. CDR3 length: 13 amino acids. The CDR3 loop reads CASSVLLGTEAFF. The CDR3 nucleotides read TGTGCCAGCAGTGTCCTTTTGGGCACTGAAGCTTTCTTT.

This clonotype was seen more than once but under ten times. The chain is built from TRBV7-9 and TRBJ1-2; 7 nucleotides agree with TRBD1. The germline gives CDR1 SEHNR, CDR2 FQNEAQ (reference sequence). This CDR3 has 14 amino acids. J lost 7 bases, V lost 1 base, and 6 bases had no gene match. The CDR3 here is CASSLGQGWSGYTF. The CDR3 DNA reads TGTGCCAGCAGCTTAGGACAGGGTTGGAGTGGCTACACCTTC.

Many counts were recorded for this clonotype. V usage is TRBV7-2 and J usage is TRBJ2-1; D remains ambiguous. Germline V gene sequence: CDR1 SGHTA, CDR2 FQGNSA. Trimming left V 3 bases short and J 9 bases short, with 15 bases between. The length of the CDR3 is 14 residues. CDR3 region: CASSFRRSGVEQFF. CDR3 nucleotides: TGTGCCAGCAGCTTCCGGCGGTCTGGGGTTGAGCAGTTCTTC.

This clonotype was detected only a few times. The V gene is TRBV10-3, the J gene TRBJ2-7, with D hard to call. The germline V and J ends were trimmed by 5 bases and 4 bases, with 9 bases remaining between them. This CDR3 has 12 amino acids. Germline V gene lookup returns CDR1 ENHRY and CDR2 SYGVKD. The CDR3 sequence: CAISPDGYEQYF. CDR3 nucleotide sequence: TGTGCCATCAGTCCCGACGGATACGAGCAGTACTTC.

This chain connects TRBV27 to TRBJ2-7, with a possible D match to TRBD2 (6 bases). This CDR3 has 13 residues. CDR1 and CDR2 from the germline V gene are MNHEY and SMNVEV (reference sequence). V was pared by 6 bases and J by 2 bases, with 11 bases between. CDR3 region: CASRRAGPYEQYF. Written as DNA, the CDR3 is TGTGCCAGCAGACGAGCGGGCCCCTACGAGCAGTACTTC.

The chain couples TRBV18 to TRBJ2-1, with 9 bases fitting TRBD2. Germline CDR1 reads KGHSH; CDR2 reads LQKENI. The CDR3 loop spans 13 amino acids. Trimming at V came to 6 bases and at J to 9 bases, leaving 6 bases not matched to a gene. The CDR3 nucleotides read TGTGCCAGCTCCCCTAGCGGGACGGGTGAGCAGTTCTTC. It codes for CASSPSGTGEQFF. Full variable domain (rest looked up from reference TRBV18 and TRBJ2-1): NAGVMQNPRHLVRRRGQEARLRCSPMKGHSHVYWYRQLPEEGLKFMVYLQKENIIDESGMPKERFSAEFPKEGPSILRIQQVVRGDSAAYFCASSPSGTGEQFFGPGTRLTVL.

The chain carries TRBV7-2 and TRBJ2-3, with a tentative D call TRBD1 (8 bases). The CDR3 is 14 residues long. V shed 4 bases and J shed 6 bases, with 14 bases lying between them. Germline V CDR1 and CDR2: SGHTA, FQGNSA. CDR3 nucleotides: TGTGCCAGCAGCTCCCACAGGGGGGGGGATACGCAGTATTTT. Protein sequence: CASSSHRGGDTQYF.

A few counts support this clonotype. This chain uses TRBV5-1 with TRBJ1-6; TRBD1 is a possible D gene (6 bases). The CDR3 is 15 amino acids. Germline-derived CDR1 and CDR2 are SGHRS and YFSETQ. V shed 0 bases and J shed 8 bases, with 12 bases lying between them. CDR3 residues: CASSLGTVEDSPLHF. CDR3 DNA: TGCGCCAGCAGCTTGGGGACAGTAGAAGATTCACCCCTCCACTTT.

Many counts were recorded for this clonotype. The chain links TRBV5-1 to TRBJ2-5; D unresolved. The V end lost 3 bases, the J end lost 4 bases, and 10 bases lay between the germline ends. The CDR3 consists of 13 residues. Germline CDR1 is SGHRS and CDR2 is YFSETQ. CDR3 coding DNA: TGCGCCAGCAGCTCAGCTCCGACAGAGACCCAGTACTTC. Translated, it gives CASSSAPTETQYF.

This clonotype was picked up many times. The CDR3 DNA reads as TGTGCCAGCAGTTTAGTTGTCGGGGAGACCCAGTACTTC. Encoded protein: CASSLVVGETQYF. The chain combines TRBV27 with TRBJ2-5, with D unresolved. Germline CDR1 reads MNHEY; CDR2 reads SMNVEV (reference sequence). Trimming left V 2 bases short and J 5 bases short, with 9 bases between. The CDR3 runs 13 residues.

This clonotype was detected a few times. V and J are TRBV27 and TRBJ1-2; 9 bases are shared with TRBD1. The ends lost 6 bases at V and 3 bases at J; junction bases unmatched: 5. Looked up from germline, CDR1 is MNHEY and CDR2 is SMNVEV (reference sequence). The CDR3 loop spans 14 amino acids. The CDR3 region is CASRGQGVDYGYTF. The DNA of the CDR3 is TGTGCCAGCAGGGGACAGGGTGTAGACTATGGCTACACCTTC.

This clonotype has ten or more counts. V is TRBV10-2 and J is TRBJ1-4, with D perhaps matching TRBD1 (6 bases). The CDR3 is 15 amino acids. CDR1 is WSHSY and CDR2 is SAAADI in the germline V gene. Trimming shortened V by 6 bases and J by 0 bases, and 11 bases separated the two germline ends. The CDR3 DNA is TGCGCCAGCAGCCTCAACAGGGCAACTAATGAAAAACTGTTTTTT. This codes for CASSLNRATNEKLFF.

In its sample, this clonotype was seen many times. V gene TRBV7-3 combines with J gene TRBJ2-1; 10 nucleotides align to TRBD1. The J segment lost 9 bases and the V segment lost 5 bases, leaving 4 bases of the junction unmatched. CDR1 is SGHTA, CDR2 FQGTGA, per germline. The length of the CDR3 is 13 residues. CDR3 loop: CASSAGQGFEQFF. The CDR3 coding sequence is TGTGCCAGCAGCGCGGGACAGGGGTTTGAGCAGTTCTTC.

The chain recombines TRBV4-3 with TRBJ2-3, with 12 bases aligning to TRBD2. CDR1 is LGHNA and CDR2 is YSLEER in the germline V gene. The V gene end was trimmed by 0 bases and the J gene end by 3 bases; junction bases not matched to a gene: 10. This CDR3 spans 19 amino acids. The CDR3, as DNA: TGCGCCAGCAGCCAAGATACCGGGACTAGCGGGTTACAGACAGATACGCAGTATTTT. This translates into CASSQDTGTSGLQTDTQYF.

There are many counts of this clonotype. This chain joins TRBV7-8 and TRBJ2-5; weak D call: TRBD1 (6 bases). This CDR3 is 13 amino acids long. Germline loops: CDR1 SGHVS, CDR2 FQNEAQ. Deletions cut 5 bases from V and 1 base from J, with 8 bases between. The CDR3 loop is CASSPGAQETQYF. Written as DNA, the CDR3 is TGTGCCAGCAGCCCAGGGGCCCAAGAGACCCAGTACTTC. Filled out from reference TRBV7-8 and TRBJ2-5, the complete variable domain reads GAGVSQSPRYKVAKRGQDVALRCDPISGHVSLFWYQQALGQGPEFLTYFQNEAQLDKSGLPSDRFFAERPEGSVSTLKIQRTQQEDSAVYLCASSPGAQETQYFGPGTRLLVL.

The V call is TRBV7-2, the J call TRBJ2-7, with D tentatively TRBD1 (5 bases). There are 14 residues in the CDR3. Germline-derived CDR1 and CDR2 are SGHTA and FQGNSA. V was trimmed by 1 base and J by 3 bases, leaving 10 bases between them. The CDR3: CASSLVLGVYEQYF. The CDR3 region has the DNA TGTGCCAGCAGCTTAGTTCTAGGGGTCTACGAGCAGTACTTC.